This passage covers 6 T cell receptor beta chains from one sample sequenced in a study of beta chain features in type 1 diabetes (dated by TCRdb to the late 2010s). What the authors observed across the whole study: Type 1 diabetes patients showed a moderate but significant shortening of TCRB CDR3 length in all four CD4+ subsets.

No cognate antigen is known for these TCRs. The library was generated by the immunoSEQ multiplex PCR assay. The entire amount of isolated RNA was reverse transcribed using the High Capacity cDNA Reverse Transcription Kit, so the sequenced TCRB transcripts were expressed ones. The table was pulled from immuneACCESS by TCRdb, which kept in-frame rearrangements only. Such tables lose some clones; where checked, under half of the loss comes from unresolved V genes, and the rest has no known cause. Counted in this sample were 200,000 to 250,000 clones; approximately 14% of them appeared once. The leading ten clones occupy roughly 0.019% of the sample. The sequenced sample was naive CD4+ T cells from blood. The cell subset or site label, as the study defines it: true naive CD4+ T cells. The receptors here all came from a man aged 25 to 45 with type 1 diabetes.

This clone turned up a few times. V usage is TRBV11-2 and J usage is TRBJ2-6; D is perhaps TRBD1 (6 bases). Germline loops: CDR1 SGHAT, CDR2 FQNNGV. V lost 5 bases to trimming and J lost 2 bases, with 13 bases between them. The CDR3 has 16 amino acids. In DNA form, the CDR3 reads TGTGCCAGCAGCCCTACTACAGGGCCTGGGGCCAACGTCCTGACTTTC. Amino acid sequence: CASSPTTGPGANVLTF.

The V and J genes are TRBV11-3 and TRBJ2-1; TRBD2 agrees at 10 bases. Germline V gene lookup returns CDR1 SGHNT and CDR2 YENEEA. The CDR3 runs to 15 residues. Unmatched junction bases numbered 7, after V lost 4 bases and J lost 7 bases. CDR3 DNA sequence: TGTGCCAGCAGCTCTGAGCGGGAGGGCCGGAATGAGCAGTTCTTC. Translated, it gives CASSSEREGRNEQFF.

This clone turned up a few times. The rearrangement uses TRBV23-1 and TRBJ2-2; TRBD2 aligns across 14 bases. TRBV23-1 is an open reading frame, and its role is uncertain. V was pared by 6 bases and J by 6 bases, with 6 bases of the junction left unmatched. The CDR3 extends over 16 amino acids. CDR3 bases: TGCGCCAGCAGCCCCCGACTAGCGGGAGGGTCCGGGGAGCTGTTTTTT. Its protein is CASSPRLAGGSGELFF.

This clone showed up just a few times. The chain employs TRBV18 and TRBJ2-7; the match to TRBD1 covers 10 bases. The CDR3 has 15 residues. CDR1 is KGHSH, CDR2 LQKENI, per germline. V shed 4 bases and J 5 bases; nucleotides not matched to a gene: 8. The CDR3 nucleotides read TGTGCCAGCTCACTTACGGGACAGGGGCACAACGAGCAGTACTTC. As protein: CASSLTGQGHNEQYF.

This clone was seen a single time. This chain links TRBV6-1 with TRBJ2-7; TRBD2 matches at 10 bases. The CDR3 spans 13 residues. The V gene's germline CDR1 is MNHNS and CDR2 SASEGT. The CDR3 bases are TGTGCAGGGACGGGACTAGCGTTATACGAGCAGTACTTC. This gives the protein CAGTGLALYEQYF.

This clone was found a few times. V gene TRBV2 combines with J gene TRBJ1-6, with TRBD1 matching over 10 bases. Looked up from germline, CDR1 is SNHLY and CDR2 is FYNNEI. The CDR3 contains 15 residues. Losses at the gene ends were 0 bases for V and 9 bases for J; bases not matched to a gene: 2. The CDR3 DNA reads as TGTGCCAGCAGTGAAGCGGGACAGGGGTCTTCACCCCTCCACTTT. Translating it yields CASSEAGQGSSPLHF.